Below are 19 T cell receptor beta chains sequenced from a single sample in a study of T cell responses to AZD1222 COVID-19 vaccine (dated by TCRdb to the early 2020s). According to the study, the label for this sample's time point signals: baseline before first vaccination. The sample's treatment or condition label is to be understood as: meningococcal conjugate vaccine given as trial control. The library was made by the immunoSEQ multiplex PCR assay. TCRdb mirrors the immuneACCESS table, restricted to in-frame sequences. Some clones are absent from its copies; in checked studies, under half trace to an unresolved V gene, and the reason for the others is unknown. This sample has roughly 150,000 clones in its table, and roughly 88% of those were observed once. The ten largest clones add up to 3% to 4% of the sample. Source: peripheral blood, taken on day 0 of MenACWY control vaccination. Receptors were obtained from an adult in good health.

V is TRBV9 and J is TRBJ1-5, with D possibly matching TRBD1 (5 bases). The CDR3 contains 13 residues. V lost 4 bases and J 7 bases, leaving 12 bases between the germline ends. Looked up from germline, CDR1 is SGDLS and CDR2 is YYNGEE. The CDR3 DNA follows: TGTGCCAGCAGCCGCATGGGACGCCAGCCCCAGCATTTT. Protein sequence: CASSRMGRQPQHF. Full variable domain (missing parts from reference TRBV9 and TRBJ1-5): DSGVTQTPKHLITATGQRVTLRCSPRSGDLSVYWYQQSLDQGLQFLIQYYNGEERAKGNILERFSAQQFPDLHSELNLSSLELGDSALYFCASSRMGRQPQHFGDGTRLSIL.

The rearrangement uses TRBV7-9 and TRBJ2-5, with 8 nucleotides matching TRBD1. The CDR3 spans 17 residues. Germline V CDR1 and CDR2: SEHNR, FQNEAQ (reference sequence). V lost 6 bases and J lost 3; bases outside the gene matches: 15. DNA of the CDR3: TGTGCCAGCAGTCCCGTTTGGAGACAGGGGACGAAAGAGACCCAGTACTTC. Protein product: CASSPVWRQGTKETQYF.

The chain carries TRBV4-3 and TRBJ1-6; 7 nucleotides line up with TRBD1. The germline V gene encodes CDR1 LGHNA and CDR2 YSLEER. The CDR3 spans 17 residues. J was trimmed by 10 bases and V by 0 bases; bases with no gene match: 12. CDR3 sequence reads: CASSQDGAGGIGSPLHF. Written as DNA, the CDR3 is TGCGCCAGCAGCCAAGATGGGGCAGGGGGAATCGGATCACCCCTCCACTTT.

This sequence joins TRBV7-2 and TRBJ2-1; the D is unclear. The CDR3 spans 13 residues. Trimming cost V 1 base and J 6 bases, with 7 bases left between them. The V gene's germline CDR1 is SGHTA and CDR2 FQGNSA. Here the CDR3 DNA reads TGTGCCAGCAGCTTAGGGAGCCTCAATGAGCAGTTCTTC. Translating it yields CASSLGSLNEQFF.

The V call is TRBV30, the J call TRBJ1-2; no clear D. V was trimmed by 2 bases and J by 7 bases, leaving 14 bases between them. The CDR3 has 13 amino acids. Germline lookup yields CDR1 GTSNPN and CDR2 SVGIG (reference sequence). The CDR3 protein is CAWSPGLPLGYTF. The CDR3 bases are TGTGCCTGGAGTCCCGGCCTCCCGCTTGGCTACACCTTC. Supplemented by reference TRBV30 and TRBJ1-2, the full variable domain reads SQTIHQWPATLVQPVGSPLSLECTVEGTSNPNLYWYRQAAGRGLQLLFYSVGIGQISSEVPQNLSASRPQDRQFILSSKKLLLSDSGFYLCAWSPGLPLGYTFGSGTRLTVV.

The chain couples TRBV9 to TRBJ2-3; D is undetermined. Trimming removed 4 bases at V and 1 base at J, with 19 bases between. CDR1 is SGDLS, CDR2 YYNGEE, per germline. The CDR3 consists of 17 residues. The CDR3 nucleotides read TGTGCCAGCAGCCCTCGGACGGCGGAATTGGGCACAGATACGCAGTATTTT. Translating it yields CASSPRTAELGTDTQYF.

The rearrangement links TRBV5-4 to TRBJ1-4; tentatively, D is TRBD1 (6 bases). This CDR3 contains 13 residues. Trimming took 2 bases from V and 4 from J, leaving 6 bases between them. Looked up from germline, CDR1 is SGHNT and CDR2 is YYREEE (reference sequence). The DNA for the CDR3 is TGTGCCAGCAGCTTACAGGGTAATGAAAAACTGTTTTTT. Translating gives CASSLQGNEKLFF.

This chain joins TRBV7-9 and TRBJ2-1; D could derive from TRBD1 or TRBD2 (5 bases each). Germline CDR1 reads SEHNR; CDR2 reads FQNEAQ (reference sequence). V lost 4 bases to trimming and J lost 6 bases, with 19 bases between them. This CDR3 is 16 amino acids long. The CDR3 reads CASSWGWERETNEQFF. The CDR3 DNA reads TGTGCCAGCAGCTGGGGGTGGGAGCGTGAGACCAATGAGCAGTTCTTC.

The V and J genes are TRBV30 and TRBJ1-5, with D perhaps TRBD1 (6 bases). Germline V gene data show CDR1 as GTSNPN and CDR2 as SVGIG (reference sequence). V was trimmed by 1 base and J by 6 bases, leaving 7 bases between them. This CDR3 has 12 residues. The chain's CDR3 is CAWSEGGQPQHF. Written as DNA, the CDR3 is TGTGCCTGGAGTGAGGGGGGTCAGCCCCAGCATTTT.

The chain uses TRBV19 and TRBJ1-2; the D is unclear. The V and J ends lost 8 bases and 1 base respectively, with 8 bases between them. The CDR3 has 12 amino acids. Germline V lookup: CDR1 LNHDA, CDR2 SQIVND (reference sequence). The DNA for the CDR3 is TGTGCCAGTTCGTGGATTAACTATGGCTACACCTTC. Protein: CASSWINYGYTF.

This chain connects TRBV28 to TRBJ1-1; no firm D call. This CDR3 contains 12 residues. Germline CDR1 and CDR2: MDHEN and SYDVKM. V lost 3 bases to trimming and J lost 5 bases, with 7 bases between them. The CDR3 spells CASSLVRTEAFF. In DNA form, the CDR3 reads TGTGCCAGCAGTTTGGTCAGAACTGAAGCTTTCTTT.

V gene TRBV5-5 combines with J gene TRBJ1-2; 9 bases align to TRBD1. Looked up from germline, CDR1 is SGHKS and CDR2 is YYEKEE (reference sequence). V gave up 4 bases and J gave up 0 bases; unmatched junction bases: 4. CDR3 length: 15 amino acids. The CDR3: CASSPTGGPNYGYTF. The CDR3 DNA sequence: TGTGCCAGCAGCCCCACAGGGGGCCCTAACTATGGCTACACCTTC.

This clone was seen a few times. V and J are TRBV3-1 (or the pseudogene TRBV3-2) and TRBJ1-1; tentatively, D is TRBD1 (5 bases). The CDR3 is 14 amino acids. V was trimmed by 1 base and J by 5 bases, leaving 11 bases between them. Germline CDR1 and CDR2: LGHDT and YNNKEL (reference sequence). CDR3 amino acids: CASSQARVGTEAFF. The CDR3 coding sequence is TGTGCCAGCAGCCAAGCCAGGGTGGGGACTGAAGCTTTCTTT.

The V call is TRBV5-6, the J call TRBJ1-1; D is ambiguous. The CDR3 extends over 11 amino acids. Trimming left V 0 bases short and J 5 bases short, with 2 bases between. Per germline, CDR1 SGHDT and CDR2 YYEEEE. The CDR3 nucleotides are TGTGCCAGCAGCTTGGATACTGAAGCTTTCTTT. It translates to CASSLDTEAFF.

The chain joins TRBV28 to TRBJ1-1, with D uncertain. Germline-derived CDR1 and CDR2 are MDHEN and SYDVKM. Trimming pared 4 bases from V and 7 bases from J, leaving 10 bases between. This CDR3 is 12 amino acids long. As DNA, the CDR3 is TGTGCCAGCAGTTCAAACACCAATGAAGCTTTCTTT. It is translated as CASSSNTNEAFF.

This chain uses TRBV6-5 with TRBJ2-2, with D possibly matching TRBD1 (6 bases). The CDR3 length is 15 residues. Germline loops: CDR1 MNHEY, CDR2 SVGAGI. V was cut by 6 bases and J by 0 bases, with 11 bases left in between. CDR3 DNA sequence: TGTGCCAGCAGCCCCCCAGGGGCGAACACCGGGGAGCTGTTTTTT. This sequence encodes CASSPPGANTGELFF.

This clone was counted once. The CDR3 region is CAGNRDRPNSPLHF. The CDR3 DNA is TGTGCCGGGAACAGGGACCGCCCCAATTCACCCCTCCACTTT. The genes are TRBV2 and TRBJ1-6; maybe TRBD1 (6 bases). Germline-derived CDR1 and CDR2 are SNHLY and FYNNEI. The germline V and J ends were trimmed by 11 bases and 7 bases, with 18 bases remaining between them. The CDR3 runs to 14 residues. Filled out from reference TRBV2 and TRBJ1-6, the complete variable domain reads EPEVTQTPSHQVTQMGQEVILRCVPISNHLYFYWYRQILGQKVEFLVSFYNNEISEKSEIFDDQFSVERPDGSNFTLKIRSTKLEDSAMYFCAGNRDRPNSPLHFGNGTRLTVT.

This rearrangement joins TRBV7-9 to TRBJ1-1; no definite D call. The germline CDR1 and CDR2 sequences are SEHNR and FQNEAQ (reference sequence). The CDR3 is 14 residues long. Trimming took 3 bases from V and 1 from J, leaving 9 bases between them. The chain's CDR3 is CASSFYPGNTEAFF. CDR3 coding DNA: TGTGCCAGCAGCTTCTATCCGGGGAACACTGAAGCTTTCTTT.

The CDR3 loop reads CAWSSTGGYTEAFF. As DNA, the CDR3 is TGTGCCTGGAGTTCAACAGGGGGATACACTGAAGCTTTCTTT. The chain uses TRBV30 and TRBJ1-1, with 8 bases fitting TRBD1. In germline, CDR1 is GTSNPN, CDR2 SVGIG (reference sequence). V shed 2 bases, J shed 3 bases, and the junction held 5 bases outside the gene matches. The CDR3 has 14 amino acids.